Below are 19 T cell receptor beta chains sequenced from a single sample in a study of T cell responses to AZD1222 COVID-19 vaccine. Only in-frame clones appear in the TCRdb table, and some are missing; sequencing was by immunoSEQ multiplex PCR. The sample yields about 100,000 clones, roughly 90% seen once. The material sequenced was peripheral blood, taken 28 days after the second AZD1222 dose. Every receptor here comes from an adult who received the AZD1222 COVID-19 vaccine.

V usage is TRBV5-1 and J usage is TRBJ2-3; 9 bases align to TRBD1. Germline values: CDR1 SGHRS, CDR2 YFSETQ. V dropped 4 bases and J dropped 2; count of bases not matched to a gene: 8. This CDR3 spans 16 amino acids. CDR3 loop: CASSPTGTGPTDTQYF. DNA for the CDR3: TGCGCCAGCAGCCCCACCGGGACAGGGCCCACAGATACGCAGTATTTT. Variable domain in full (rest from reference TRBV5-1 and TRBJ2-3): KAGVTQTPRYLIKTRGQQVTLSCSPISGHRSVSWYQQTPGQGLQFLFEYFSETQRNKGNFPGRFSGRQFSNSRSEMNVSTLELGDSALYLCASSPTGTGPTDTQYFGPGTRLTVL.

This chain links TRBV5-1 with TRBJ1-3; D remains ambiguous. The V end was cut by 4 bases, the J end by 0 bases, with 20 bases between. The germline CDR1 and CDR2 sequences are SGHRS and YFSETQ. The CDR3 loop spans 18 amino acids. In nucleotides, the CDR3 is TGCGCCAGCAGCCCCTTAGGCGGCAGTCCCGGCTCTGGAAACACCATATATTTT. Residues: CASSPLGGSPGSGNTIYF.

This chain uses TRBV18 with TRBJ1-3; possibly TRBD1 for D (5 bases). Germline CDR1 reads KGHSH; CDR2 reads LQKENI. The V and J ends lost 1 base and 0 bases respectively, with 19 bases between them. The CDR3 contains 19 residues. CDR3 in amino acids: CASSPRRPGTDNSGNTIYF. The CDR3 nucleotides read TGTGCCAGCTCACCACGGCGGCCAGGGACCGATAACTCTGGAAACACCATATATTTT.

This rearrangement joins TRBV28 to TRBJ1-2; the D gene is possibly TRBD1 (5 bases). Germline CDR1 MDHEN, CDR2 SYDVKM. This CDR3 is 15 amino acids long. V dropped 5 bases and J dropped 4 bases, with 17 bases sitting between them. CDR3: CASSPPGTQIYGYTF. As DNA, the CDR3 is TGTGCCAGCAGTCCCCCCGGGACGCAAATCTATGGCTACACCTTC.

V gene TRBV28 combines with J gene TRBJ1-6, with D hard to call. The ends were cut back, 4 bases at V and 1 base at J, with 11 bases in the middle. This CDR3 has 16 amino acids. Germline V lookup: CDR1 MDHEN, CDR2 SYDVKM. CDR3 in amino acids: CASSYPHGSYNSPLHF. The CDR3 DNA reads TGTGCCAGCAGTTACCCCCACGGATCCTATAATTCACCCCTCCACTTT.

The V call is TRBV6-5, the J call TRBJ1-4; 9 bases agree with TRBD1. V shed 4 bases, J shed 6 bases, and the junction held 3 bases outside the gene matches. Germline CDR1 reads MNHEY; CDR2 reads SVGAGI. The CDR3 is made up of 14 amino acids. The CDR3 nucleotides read TGTGCCAGCAGTTTCGACAGGGGGGATGAAAAACTGTTTTTT. Amino acid sequence: CASSFDRGDEKLFF.

The chain has TRBV10-2 and TRBJ2-5; D might be TRBD1 (6 bases). V was shortened by 4 bases and J by 5 bases, with 8 bases between the two germline ends. CDR3 length: 12 amino acids. Germline lookup yields CDR1 WSHSY and CDR2 SAAADI. This chain's CDR3 is CASSVRGETQYF. The CDR3 DNA reads as TGCGCCAGCAGTGTGAGGGGGGAGACCCAGTACTTC.

J is TRBJ2-1 and V is TRBV10-3, with D perhaps matching TRBD2 (6 bases). This CDR3 has 16 amino acids. V lost 4 bases, J lost 3 bases, and 16 bases lay in between. Germline V lookup: CDR1 ENHRY, CDR2 SYGVKD. The CDR3 DNA reads as TGTGCCATCAGTGGGCCCGGGACTGGGTTCTACAATGAGCAGTTCTTC. This encodes CAISGPGTGFYNEQFF.

J is TRBJ2-1 and V is TRBV5-6, with 9 positions matching TRBD1. This CDR3 contains 14 residues. Per germline, CDR1 SGHDT and CDR2 YYEEEE. The ends lost 2 bases at V and 9 bases at J; junction bases unmatched: 6. CDR3 in amino acids: CASSFEDRGLEQFF. Here the CDR3 DNA reads TGTGCCAGCAGCTTCGAGGACAGGGGCCTTGAGCAGTTCTTC.

This chain links TRBV4-1 with TRBJ1-5, with D unclear. Germline CDR1 MGHRA, CDR2 YSYEKL. V was cut by 5 bases and J by 6 bases, with 17 bases left in between. CDR3 size: 15 residues. This chain's CDR3 is CASSSGLNRAQPQHF. CDR3 DNA: TGCGCCAGCAGCTCGGGCCTCAACAGAGCTCAGCCCCAGCATTTT.

The chain employs TRBV12-5 and TRBJ1-5, with D unclear. Per the germline V gene, CDR1 is LGHNT and CDR2 is FRNRAP. This CDR3 has 13 amino acids. The germline V and J ends were trimmed by 1 base and 6 bases, with 7 bases remaining between them. For the CDR3, the DNA is TGTGCTAGTGGTTTGGACGGGGTTCAGCCCCAGCATTTT. As protein: CASGLDGVQPQHF.

V is TRBV25-1 and J is TRBJ2-2, with TRBD1 as a possible D gene (8 bases). Trimming left V 5 bases short and J 3 bases short, with 16 bases between. The length of the CDR3 is 16 residues. Germline CDR1 MGHDK, CDR2 SYGVNS. This chain's CDR3 is CASSWGGQDHTGELFF. The CDR3 bases are TGTGCCAGCAGTTGGGGGGGACAGGATCACACCGGGGAGCTGTTTTTT.

The rearrangement uses TRBV9 and TRBJ1-4; possibly TRBD1 for D (5 bases). CDR3 length: 15 residues. Germline CDR1 SGDLS, CDR2 YYNGEE. Trimming cost V 3 bases and J 2 bases, with 11 bases left between them. As DNA, the CDR3 is TGTGCCAGCAGCGCCGGGAGACAGACTAATGAAAAACTGTTTTTT. Protein product: CASSAGRQTNEKLFF.

V gene TRBV7-8 combines with J gene TRBJ2-7; possibly TRBD1 for D (6 bases). Germline V gene sequence: CDR1 SGHVS, CDR2 FQNEAQ. Trimming shortened V by 5 bases and J by 0 bases, and 14 bases separated the two germline ends. This CDR3 spans 15 amino acids. This CDR3 is CASSPMDRTSYEQYF. The DNA for the CDR3 is TGTGCCAGCAGCCCCATGGACAGAACCTCCTACGAGCAGTACTTC.

This chain links TRBV4-2 with TRBJ2-2; 7 bases map to TRBD1. Germline CDR1 is LGHNA and CDR2 is YNFKEQ. Germline trimming cut 1 base from V and 12 bases from J; bases unmatched to any gene: 8. This CDR3 spans 14 amino acids. In nucleotides, the CDR3 is TGTGCCAGCAGCCAAGCGACAGGGTCCGGCAAGCTGTTTTTT. Its protein is CASSQATGSGKLFF.

The chain uses TRBV4-3 and TRBJ2-3; no definite D call. This CDR3 spans 12 amino acids. Germline CDR1 is LGHNA and CDR2 is YSLEER. The V and J ends lost 5 bases and 9 bases respectively, with 12 bases between them. CDR3: CASSAVGSTQYF. In DNA, the CDR3 is TGCGCCAGCAGCGCCGTGGGATCCACGCAGTATTTT.

This chain joins TRBV3-1 (or the pseudogene TRBV3-2) and TRBJ1-5; D not resolved. The CDR3 is 15 amino acids. Trimming took off 1 base at V and 7 bases at J, with 14 bases between the two ends. The germline V gene has CDR1 LGHDT and CDR2 YNNKEL (reference sequence). The CDR3 protein is CASSQAPTYEQPQHF. CDR3 nucleotides: TGTGCCAGCAGCCAAGCCCCCACGTACGAGCAGCCCCAGCATTTT.

The chain carries TRBV2 and TRBJ1-5, with D unclear. The CDR3 loop spans 14 amino acids. V dropped 8 bases and J dropped 1 base, with 12 bases sitting between them. Per germline, CDR1 SNHLY and CDR2 FYNNEI. CDR3: CASGRRRSNQPQHF. Here the CDR3 DNA reads TGTGCCAGCGGAAGGAGGAGGAGCAATCAGCCCCAGCATTTT.

The rearrangement links TRBV3-1 (or the pseudogene TRBV3-2) to TRBJ2-7; 10 bases map to TRBD1. V was clipped by 4 bases and J by 4 bases; unmatched bases: 7. Germline V gives CDR1 LGHDT, CDR2 YNNKEL (reference sequence). This CDR3 has 15 residues. The CDR3 here is CASSLEPGQGYEQYF. Written as DNA, the CDR3 is TGTGCCAGCAGCCTAGAACCGGGACAGGGGTACGAGCAGTACTTC.